The 15 T cell receptor beta chains reported below all come from one sample, sequenced in a study of Graves' ophthalmopathy and Graves' hyperthyroidism. From RNA, the CDR3 regions of TCR beta chains were amplified and sequenced. HTBI primers primed a first-round RT-PCR, and a second-round multiplex PCR followed. TCRdb reprocessed the multiplex PCR reads via MiXCR and lists one record per CDR3 protein. This sample has some 350,000 distinct CDR3 sequences, with about a sixth found just once. Sequences were obtained from peripheral blood. These receptor sequences come from an adult woman with stable Graves' hyperthyroidism.

This clonotype appeared many times. The rearrangement joins TRBV2 to TRBJ2-7, with 10 bases fitting TRBD1. The CDR3 spans 12 residues. V dropped 8 bases and J dropped 7; count of bases not matched to a gene: 5. The germline V gene has CDR1 SNHLY and CDR2 FYNNEI. The DNA of the CDR3 is TGTGCCAGCCTGGGACAGGGGCGTGAGCAGTACTTC. Translation: CASLGQGREQYF.

This clonotype was picked up many times. This is likely an artifact of a read error, given a far larger clone one base away. The genes are TRBV28 and TRBJ2-5; TRBD1 is a possible D gene (5 bases). The CDR3 consists of 14 residues. V was trimmed by 5 bases and J by 2 bases, leaving 12 bases between them. Germline V CDR1 and CDR2: MDHEN, SYDVKM. CDR3 in DNA: TGTGCCAGCAGTCGGGTCAGGGCGCAAGAGACCCAGTACTTC. Its protein product is CASSRVRAQETQYF.

This clonotype has a count of ten or more. The CDR3 DNA follows: TGTGCCAGCAGTATGGGGTTCTATAATTCACCCCTCCACTTT. This gives the protein CASSMGFYNSPLHF. This sequence joins TRBV28 and TRBJ1-6; D is undetermined. The V end was cut by 5 bases, the J end by 3 bases, with 8 bases between. CDR3 length: 14 amino acids. Germline V lookup: CDR1 MDHEN, CDR2 SYDVKM.

V is TRBV4-2 and J is TRBJ2-5; 8 bases map to TRBD2. This CDR3 has 13 amino acids. V shed 8 bases, J shed 2 bases, and the junction held 4 bases outside the gene matches. In germline, CDR1 is LGHNA, CDR2 YNFKEQ. CDR3 residues: CASALAVQETQYF. As DNA, the CDR3 is TGTGCCAGCGCACTAGCGGTACAAGAGACCCAGTACTTC.

The CDR3 nucleotides are TGTGCCAGTAGCGACCGACAGGGCCGGACTGAAGCTTTCTTT. Amino acids: CASSDRQGRTEAFF. The genes are TRBV11-2 and TRBJ1-1; 7 bases fit TRBD1. The germline V gene encodes CDR1 SGHAT and CDR2 FQNNGV. The junction had 12 bases not matched to a gene; V was cut back by 9 bases and J by 5 bases. There are 14 residues in the CDR3.

This clonotype showed up many times. The chain recombines TRBV28 with TRBJ1-5; TRBD1 might be the D (6 bases). Germline V gene lookup returns CDR1 MDHEN and CDR2 SYDVKM. The CDR3 totals 17 residues. V shed 1 base and J shed 3 bases, with 16 bases lying between them. The CDR3 reads CASSLFGQPRANQPQHF. The CDR3 DNA reads as TGTGCCAGCAGTTTATTCGGACAGCCTAGGGCCAATCAGCCCCAGCATTTT. Full variable domain (outside the CDR3, taken from reference TRBV28 and TRBJ1-5): DVKVTQSSRYLVKRTGEKVFLECVQDMDHENMFWYRQDPGLGLRLIYFSYDVKMKEKGDIPEGYSVSREKKERFSLILESASTNQTSMYLCASSLFGQPRANQPQHFGDGTRLSIL.

About this clonotype itself: The junction does not match germline at one end; this may be a read error. The rearrangement joins TRBV12-3 or TRBV12-4 to TRBJ1-5; D unresolved. The CDR3 is 14 amino acids. CDR3 region: CASSADLSNQPQHF. As DNA, the CDR3 is TGTGCCAGCAGCGCAGATCTTAGCAATCAGCCTCAGCATTTT.

This clonotype has ten or more counts. The chain is built from TRBV6-7 and TRBJ1-6, with D hard to call. TRBV6-7 is identified as an open reading frame with a role that is uncertain. The CDR3 contains 13 residues. Trimming removed 0 bases at V and 18 bases at J, with 15 bases between. CDR3 nucleotides: TGTGCCAGCAGTTACTCGGAACCGGACGCAACCCACTTT. It specifies CASSYSEPDATHF.

This clonotype has only a few counts. The CDR3 carries no conserved terminal phenylalanine or tryptophan, so it likely arises from a read error. V is TRBV20-1 and J is TRBJ2-7; tentatively, D is TRBD1 (5 bases). Trimming cost V 3 bases and J 2 bases, with 14 bases left between them. Germline lookup yields CDR1 DFQATT and CDR2 SNEGSKA (reference sequence). The length of the CDR3 is 14 residues. The DNA of the CDR3 is TGCAGTGCTAGGATCCCCCAGGGTACCTACGAGCAGTACTAC. This translates into CSARIPQGTYEQYY.

Details on this clonotype: This may be a read error, as it is one base from a much larger clone. The chain has TRBV29-1 and TRBJ1-1; D is possibly TRBD1 (5 bases). The CDR3 loop spans 14 amino acids. Germline V CDR1 and CDR2: SQVTM, ANQGSEA. The CDR3 sequence: CIVLPPGIGEKAFF. The CDR3 region has the DNA TGCATCGTGTTGCCACCGGGGATAGGGGAAAAAGCTTTCTTT.

In its sample, this clonotype was seen many times. J is TRBJ1-2 and V is TRBV24-1; D is possibly TRBD1 (5 bases). The ends were cut back, 3 bases at V and 1 base at J, with 11 bases in the middle. CDR1 and CDR2 from the germline V gene are KGHDR and SFDVKD. The CDR3 consists of 15 residues. The CDR3 region has the DNA TGTGCCACCAGTGATCGGGACGGCCGTAACTATGGCTACACCTTC. Translation gives CATSDRDGRNYGYTF.

This CDR3 is CSVVHNSYEQYF. As DNA, the CDR3 is TGCAGCGTTGTTCACAACTCCTACGAGCAGTACTTC. This chain links TRBV29-1 with TRBJ2-7, with D unclear. Germline V CDR1 and CDR2: SQVTM, ANQGSEA. The CDR3 extends over 12 amino acids. V was cut by 4 bases and J by 0 bases, with 7 bases left in between.

Ten or more counts support this clonotype. The chain combines TRBV9 with TRBJ2-5; D not certain. This CDR3 comprises 12 residues. The V and J ends lost 2 bases and 5 bases respectively, with 7 bases between them. Germline V gives CDR1 SGDLS, CDR2 YYNGEE. CDR3: CASSVNSETQYF. Written as DNA, the CDR3 is TGTGCCAGCAGCGTTAATTCGGAGACCCAGTACTTC.

At least ten counts were recorded for this clonotype. The V gene is TRBV12-3 or TRBV12-4, the J gene TRBJ1-1; D unclear. V was pared by 5 bases and J by 0 bases, with 10 bases between. CDR3 size: 14 residues. CDR3 region: CASSPPIMNTEAFF. As DNA, the CDR3 is TGTGCCAGCAGTCCCCCCATTATGAACACTGAAGCTTTCTTT.

This clonotype has at least ten counts. The chain uses TRBV7-8 and TRBJ2-5; D call uncertain. Germline CDR1 and CDR2: SGHVS and FQNEAQ. There are 15 residues in the CDR3. V was clipped by 4 bases and J by 1 base, with 13 bases between them. The CDR3 here is CASSSQLAVQETQYF. As DNA, the CDR3 is TGTGCCAGCAGCTCCCAGTTAGCCGTCCAAGAGACCCAGTACTTC.